These 30 T cell receptor beta chains originate from one sample sequenced in a study of blood T cell repertoires in COVID-19. Clones were sequenced by immunoSEQ multiplex PCR, and TCRdb holds only the in-frame ones, with some missing. The data contain about 480,000 clones, roughly 88% of them singletons. The material sequenced was PBMCs or T cells enriched from blood (not recorded which). The receptors were sampled from a middle-aged woman who had recovered from COVID-19.

The rearrangement uses TRBV21-1 and TRBJ2-3; TRBD1 is the table's D call, not checked against the DNA. TRBV21-1 is deemed a pseudogene. CDR3 length equals 14 residues. Here the CDR3 DNA reads TGTGCCAGCAGTTCGGACAGAGTCACAGATACGCAGTATTTT. Protein: CASSSDRVTDTQYF.

The rearrangement links TRBV2 to TRBJ2-5; 8 nucleotides line up with TRBD2. This CDR3 comprises 13 residues. The germline V gene encodes CDR1 SNHLY and CDR2 FYNNEI. V shed 8 bases and J 2 bases; nucleotides not matched to a gene: 4. In DNA, the CDR3 is TGTGCCAGCGAGCGGGGGCCTCAAGAGACCCAGTACTTC. As protein: CASERGPQETQYF.

This chain joins TRBV27 and TRBJ1-1, with D uncertain. CDR3 length: 13 residues. Trimming removed 3 bases at V and 2 bases at J, with 7 bases between. Germline CDR1 MNHEY, CDR2 SMNVEV (reference sequence). The CDR3 DNA reads TGTGCCAGCAGTTTCGGACTTAACACTGAAGCTTTCTTT. Translated: CASSFGLNTEAFF.

This chain uses TRBV6-2 or TRBV6-3 with TRBJ1-1; 8 bases are shared with TRBD1. The length of the CDR3 is 16 residues. Looked up from germline, CDR1 is MNHEY and CDR2 is SVGEGT. V gave up 2 bases and J gave up 5 bases; unmatched junction bases: 10. The CDR3 is CASSYPPRQGWTEAFF. CDR3 in DNA: TGTGCCAGCAGTTACCCCCCAAGACAGGGGTGGACTGAAGCTTTCTTT.

The V call is TRBV5-1, the J call TRBJ1-2, with D possibly being TRBD1 (6 bases). Trimming took off 4 bases at V and 3 bases at J, with 22 bases between the two ends. Germline values: CDR1 SGHRS, CDR2 YFSETQ. The CDR3 contains 17 residues. The CDR3 protein is CASSSALGGAVDYGYTF. Here the CDR3 DNA reads TGCGCCAGCAGCAGCGCACTTGGGGGGGCAGTGGACTATGGCTACACCTTC.

The chain uses TRBV9 and TRBJ2-2, with D possibly TRBD1 on 5 matching bases. The CDR3 extends over 16 amino acids. In germline, CDR1 is SGDLS, CDR2 YYNGEE. V was clipped by 4 bases and J by 0 bases, with 13 bases between them. CDR3 DNA: TGTGCCAGCAGCAGGGGTGTTGCAACGAACACCGGGGAGCTGTTTTTT. Encoded protein: CASSRGVATNTGELFF.

This sequence joins TRBV27 and TRBJ2-1; 8 positions match TRBD2. The germline V gene has CDR1 MNHEY and CDR2 SMNVEV (reference sequence). The CDR3 runs 17 residues. V was clipped by 3 bases and J by 6 bases; unmatched bases: 13. For the CDR3, the DNA is TGTGCCAGCAGTTTCGACGGGAGGGCTTTGAAAGGCAATGAGCAGTTCTTC. This translates into CASSFDGRALKGNEQFF.

This clone was seen more than once but under ten times. The rearrangement links TRBV2 to TRBJ2-4; a possible D gene is TRBD1 (5 bases). Germline CDR1 is SNHLY and CDR2 is FYNNEI. This CDR3 contains 14 residues. Deletions cut 0 bases from V and 6 bases from J, with 9 bases between. The CDR3 nucleotides are TGTGCCAGCAGTGAAGCGACAGCTTCAAACATTCAGTACTTC. Protein sequence: CASSEATASNIQYF.

This chain uses TRBV19 with TRBJ1-5; 8 bases map to TRBD1. With 1 base clipped from V and 2 bases from J, the junction kept 4 bases outside the gene matches. This CDR3 comprises 16 residues. From germline, CDR1 is LNHDA and CDR2 SQIVND (reference sequence). The CDR3 DNA is TGTGCCAGTAGTATAGGACAGGGGATTGGCAATCAGCCCCAGCATTTT. Translated, it gives CASSIGQGIGNQPQHF.

J is TRBJ1-1 and V is TRBV12-3 or TRBV12-4; a weak D match, TRBD1 (6 bases). CDR3 length: 13 amino acids. V was shortened by 1 base and J by 11 bases, with 14 bases between the two germline ends. CDR3 region: CASSLGDGQRAFF. In DNA, the CDR3 is TGTGCCAGCAGTTTAGGGGATGGACAGAGGGCTTTCTTT.

This clone was detected only a few times. V is TRBV6-2 or TRBV6-3 and J is TRBJ1-5; 7 bases line up with TRBD1. V lost 5 bases and J lost 10; bases outside the gene matches: 8. The CDR3 totals 13 residues. Per the germline V gene, CDR1 is MNHEY and CDR2 is SVGEGT. As DNA, the CDR3 is TGTGCCAGCAGTATTAACCGACAGGGTCCCCAGCATTTT. Amino acids: CASSINRQGPQHF.

The chain carries TRBV18 and TRBJ1-1, with D possibly matching TRBD1 (5 bases). There are 12 residues in the CDR3. The germline V gene has CDR1 KGHSH and CDR2 LQKENI. With 3 bases removed from V and 12 bases from J, the gap between germline ends came to 14 bases. CDR3 nucleotides: TGTGCCAGCTCACCCCCAGGGATGAGAACTTTCTTT. This gives the protein CASSPPGMRTFF.

The chain has TRBV7-2 and TRBJ1-3; D is undetermined. CDR1 and CDR2 from the germline V gene are SGHTA and FQGNSA. This CDR3 is 17 amino acids long. The germline V and J ends were trimmed by 1 base and 2 bases, with 15 bases remaining between them. CDR3 sequence (DNA): TGTGCCAGCAGCTTAGAGCGGGCGTTCCTACCTGGAAACACCATATATTTT. The encoded protein is CASSLERAFLPGNTIYF.

CDR3 amino acids: CAISESGGTQPQHF. The DNA for the CDR3 is TGTGCCATCAGTGAGTCGGGAGGGACTCAGCCCCAGCATTTT. This chain uses TRBV10-3 with TRBJ1-5; tentative D call: TRBD1 (5 bases). Germline lookup yields CDR1 ENHRY and CDR2 SYGVKD. Trimming cost V 0 bases and J 6 bases, with 9 bases left between them. The CDR3 sequence is 14 residues long.

V gene TRBV7-2 combines with J gene TRBJ2-3; no firm D call. The CDR3 loop spans 16 amino acids. V was clipped by 1 base and J by 3 bases, with 14 bases between them. Germline V gene data show CDR1 as SGHTA and CDR2 as FQGNSA. For the CDR3, the DNA is TGTGCCAGCAGCTTAGACATCCATACCTCGACAGATACGCAGTATTTT. It yields the protein CASSLDIHTSTDTQYF.

CDR3 region: CASRRGTDYEQYF. The CDR3 DNA follows: TGTGCCAGCAGGCGCGGGACTGACTACGAGCAGTACTTC. The rearrangement links TRBV6-5 to TRBJ2-7, with TRBD2 as a possible D gene (6 bases). Trimming cost V 6 bases and J 3 bases, with 12 bases left between them. This CDR3 region has 13 residues. CDR1 is MNHEY and CDR2 is SVGAGI in the germline V gene.

The CDR3 here is CASSTGTENTEAFF. CDR3 bases: TGTGCCAGTAGTACCGGGACAGAGAACACTGAAGCTTTCTTT. The V call is TRBV19, the J call TRBJ1-1, with 7 positions matching TRBD1. CDR3 length: 14 residues. V shed 4 bases, J shed 1 base, and the junction held 3 bases outside the gene matches. Germline lookup yields CDR1 LNHDA and CDR2 SQIVND (reference sequence).

This chain links TRBV27 with TRBJ2-7, with 9 bases identical to TRBD2. V was pared by 3 bases and J by 6 bases, with 6 bases of the junction left unmatched. The germline V gene has CDR1 MNHEY and CDR2 SMNVEV (reference sequence). There are 14 residues in the CDR3. The CDR3 DNA reads TGTGCCAGCAGTTTTCTTAGCGGGAGATCCGAGCAGTACTTC. It encodes CASSFLSGRSEQYF.

This chain links TRBV13 with TRBJ2-3; 10 bases fit TRBD1. The germline V gene encodes CDR1 PRHDT and CDR2 FYEKMQ (reference sequence). V gave up 3 bases and J gave up 5 bases; unmatched junction bases: 5. The CDR3 consists of 15 residues. The CDR3 DNA reads TGTGCCAGCAGCTTGGGGACAGGGGCGAAAGATACGCAGTATTTT. Translating it yields CASSLGTGAKDTQYF.

This chain connects TRBV27 to TRBJ2-7; 7 bases align to TRBD1. CDR1 MNHEY and CDR2 SMNVEV come from the germline V gene (reference sequence). The CDR3 spans 12 residues. Germline trimming cut 7 bases from V and 5 bases from J; bases unmatched to any gene: 5. The CDR3 nucleotides read TGTGCCAGCACCACGACAGGGAACGAGCAGTACTTC. It encodes CASTTTGNEQYF.

Only one count was recorded for this clone. The rearrangement links TRBV10-3 to TRBJ2-2; possibly TRBD1 for D (5 bases). Germline values: CDR1 ENHRY, CDR2 SYGVKD. The CDR3 has 15 residues. The V and J ends lost 6 bases and 5 bases respectively, with 16 bases between them. The CDR3 sequence: CAIRDLVKGTGELFF. The CDR3 DNA reads TGTGCCATCAGGGATCTAGTGAAGGGGACCGGGGAGCTGTTTTTT.

This sequence joins TRBV15 and TRBJ1-6; no reliable D call. The CDR3 covers 15 residues. Germline CDR1 and CDR2: LNHNV and YYDKDF (reference sequence). V lost 1 base to trimming and J lost 7 bases, with 11 bases between them. The CDR3 here is CATSRGIGGNSPLHF. The CDR3 DNA reads TGTGCCACCAGCAGAGGAATTGGCGGGAATTCACCCCTCCACTTT. Full variable domain (remainder filled in from reference TRBV15 and TRBJ1-6): DAMVIQNPRYQVTQFGKPVTLSCSQTLNHNVMYWYQQKSSQAPKLLFHYYDKDFNNEADTPDNFQSRRPNTSFCFLDIRSPGLGDTAMYLCATSRGIGGNSPLHFGNGTRLTVT.

The chain recombines TRBV18 with TRBJ2-7, with 16 bases aligning to TRBD2. This CDR3 contains 19 residues. With V trimmed by 5 bases and J by 1 base, 11 bases remained unmatched. Germline V gene sequence: CDR1 KGHSH, CDR2 LQKENI. In DNA, the CDR3 is TGTGCCAGCTCAACCTCGGGACTAGCGGGAGGGTTGGGTTCCTACGAGCAGTACTTC. Translated: CASSTSGLAGGLGSYEQYF.

The chain carries TRBV11-2 and TRBJ1-1, with a weak D call TRBD1 (6 bases). V was trimmed by 6 bases and J by 5 bases, leaving 13 bases between them. The CDR3 contains 13 residues. The germline V gene encodes CDR1 SGHAT and CDR2 FQNNGV. CDR3 sequence reads: CASREQGLTEAFF. In nucleotides, the CDR3 is TGTGCCAGCAGAGAACAGGGATTAACTGAAGCTTTCTTT.

J is TRBJ1-1 and V is TRBV2; the match to TRBD1 covers 7 bases. Germline values: CDR1 SNHLY, CDR2 FYNNEI. The CDR3 contains 15 residues. J gave up 0 bases and V 6 bases, and 7 bases lay outside the gene matches. Here the CDR3 reads CASRGKGQLNTEAFF. In DNA, the CDR3 is TGTGCCAGCAGGGGCAAGGGACAGCTGAACACTGAAGCTTTCTTT.

The V and J genes are TRBV5-1 and TRBJ1-5, with TRBD1 identical over 7 bases. V was clipped by 5 bases and J by 4 bases; unmatched bases: 3. The V gene's germline CDR1 is SGHRS and CDR2 YFSETQ. CDR3 length: 13 amino acids. In nucleotides, the CDR3 is TGCGCCAGCAGGGAGGGGGCAAATCAGCCCCAGCATTTT. This encodes CASREGANQPQHF.

The chain is built from TRBV20-1 and TRBJ2-1; 9 bases match TRBD2. The V and J ends lost 3 bases and 7 bases, in that order; junction bases with no gene match: 4. Germline V lookup: CDR1 DFQATT, CDR2 SNEGSKA (reference sequence). This CDR3 has 13 residues. CDR3 sequence: CSASSGRRNEQFF. Written as DNA, the CDR3 is TGCAGTGCTAGTAGCGGGAGAAGGAATGAGCAGTTCTTC.

The genes are TRBV18 and TRBJ1-2; weak D call: TRBD1 (6 bases). V lost 2 bases and J 8 bases, leaving 21 bases between the germline ends. CDR3 size: 16 residues. Germline loops: CDR1 KGHSH, CDR2 LQKENI. The CDR3 DNA reads TGTGCCAGCTCACCATCCCCTTCCGGGACACTGCCCGGCTACACCTTC. This gives the protein CASSPSPSGTLPGYTF.

This chain's CDR3 is CASSQDPTGGAYEQYF. The CDR3 nucleotides are TGCGCCAGCAGCCAAGATCCGACAGGGGGGGCCTACGAGCAGTACTTC. This chain joins TRBV4-1 and TRBJ2-7, with 9 bases aligning to TRBD1. With V trimmed by 0 bases and J by 2 bases, 5 bases remained unmatched. Germline V lookup: CDR1 MGHRA, CDR2 YSYEKL. The CDR3 sequence is 16 residues long.

V usage is TRBV5-1 and J usage is TRBJ2-7; 8 bases match TRBD1. The CDR3 is 17 amino acids. The J segment lost 5 bases and the V segment lost 0 bases, leaving 13 bases of the junction unmatched. Germline CDR1 and CDR2: SGHRS and YFSETQ. CDR3 sequence (DNA): TGCGCCAGCAGCTTGGCCGCAGGGGGCGAATTCGACCACGAGCAGTACTTC. This gives the protein CASSLAAGGEFDHEQYF.